A selection of T cell receptor beta chains follows, all from one sample in a study of control samples from healthy donors and cancer patients. The repertoire was sequenced with immunoSEQ multiplex PCR; TCRdb's copy has only in-frame clones and lacks some. The sample lists roughly 130,000 clones, 90% occurring once. The material sequenced was blood. These receptors came from a young man in good health. Each CDR3 is given without its conserved first and last residue. Fields, in order: D gene, clone size, V gene, CDR3 protein. A D gene is named only where the DNA matches it firmly. Only part of the rows carry a size: once, few, many, or a class if the clone is expanded.

D gene: .; clone size: .; V gene: TRBV15; CDR3 protein: ATSTTGGVLGYT
D gene: TRBD1; clone size: few; V gene: TRBV2; CDR3 protein: ASSFRTGAEQY
D gene: .; clone size: .; V gene: TRBV24-1; CDR3 protein: ATRSTGNTIY
D gene: TRBD1; clone size: .; V gene: TRBV30; CDR3 protein: AWTRDRVTGELF
D gene: .; clone size: .; V gene: TRBV30; CDR3 protein: AWREGGLTDTQY
D gene: .; clone size: many; V gene: TRBV7-3; CDR3 protein: ASSSPGPAGNEQF
D gene: .; clone size: few; V gene: TRBV10-1; CDR3 protein: ASSPGTLRSATGELF
D gene: TRBD2; clone size: .; V gene: TRBV6-5; CDR3 protein: ASTPPGGADTQY
D gene: TRBD1; clone size: .; V gene: TRBV7-6; CDR3 protein: ASSPNRGRDGEKLF
D gene: .; clone size: .; V gene: TRBV9; CDR3 protein: ASSPTGVSNQPQH
D gene: .; clone size: .; V gene: TRBV28; CDR3 protein: ASTLRAQPQH